The rows below give T cell receptor beta chains drawn from one sample of a study of human T cells and chemical hapten exposure. TCRdb reprocessed the RACE reads via MiXCR and lists one record per CDR3 protein. The sample records about 99,000 distinct CDR3 sequences, 9.5% to 15% being singletons. Sequences were derived from whole blood, sampled in connection with sensitization to the hapten diphenylcyclopropenone (DPC). These receptors were collected from a woman between 40 and 55 years old with alopecia areata. Some clones in this sample may be carry-over from other donors' samples. CDR3s leave out the opening cysteine and the closing phenylalanine or tryptophan. A D gene is named only where the DNA matches it firmly. Clone size is stated in some rows and not others, as once, few, many or a class when expanded.

>NA|NA|TRBV3-1|TRBJ2-1
ASSQPGTDQF
>many|TRBD2|TRBV6-2/TRBV6-3|TRBJ2-1
ASSSFGDYPNPSYNEQF
>NA|TRBD2|TRBV5-6|TRBJ2-3
ASSEASGSDLGTDTQY
>few|NA|TRBV12-3/TRBV12-4|TRBJ1-2
ASSLDAKDYGYT
>few|NA|TRBV6-5|TRBJ1-3
ASSSPAEAGNTIY
>few|NA|TRBV18|TRBJ2-1
ASSPGQAGVNEQF
>few|TRBD2|TRBV7-8|TRBJ2-5
ASSRGGRSGRAETQY
>NA|NA|TRBV7-2|TRBJ2-3
ASSLYNFMAGGTDTQY
>NA|NA|TRBV7-9|TRBJ1-4
ASSLSEVNEKLF
>many|NA|TRBV7-6|TRBJ2-7
ASSPDHYEQY
>NA|TRBD1|TRBV6-2/TRBV6-3|TRBJ1-1
ASSYGPGGQLNTEAF